The rows below give T cell receptor beta chains drawn from one sample of a study of post-analysis software for immune sequencing data. TCRdb re-called the PCR reads with MiXCR, one entry per CDR3 protein. Of some 450,000 distinct CDR3 sequences in the sample, roughly 45% were seen once. The sequenced sample was blood. The receptors were gathered from a girl aged 5 to 17 with multiple sclerosis. CDR3s include the opening cysteine and the closing phenylalanine or tryptophan. D genes are given only for firm matches. Not all rows give a size; the values are once, few, many and, for expanded clones, a class.

cdr3_aa	cdr3_nt	d_call	v_call	j_call	clone_size
CAISPHNSYEQYF	TGTGCCATCTCACCACATAACTCCTACGAGCAGTACTTC	-	TRBV10-3	TRBJ2-7	few
CASSPQTGVGVGYTF	TGTGCCAGCAGTCCTCAGACAGGGGTTGGCGTTGGCTACACCTTC	TRBD1	TRBV12-3/TRBV12-4	TRBJ1-2	few
CASSQLPGTSTKKSYNEQFF	TGCGCCAGCAGTCAATTACCGGGGACTAGTACCAAAAAGTCCTACAATGAGCAGTTCTTC	TRBD2	TRBV23-1	TRBJ2-1	few
CASSSRGYNEQFF	TGCGCCAGCAGCTCTAGGGGTTACAATGAGCAGTTCTTC	-	TRBV4-1	TRBJ2-1	-
CASSLIEGSGTYEQYF	TGTGCCAGCAGTTTGATTGAGGGTTCAGGAACATACGAGCAGTACTTC	-	TRBV28	TRBJ2-7	few
CASSSSATETQYF	TGTGCCAGCAGCTCTAGCGCCACAGAGACCCAGTACTTC	-	TRBV13	TRBJ2-5	-
CASSLLGGTDTQYF	TGCGCCAGCAGCTTGTTGGGGGGCACAGATACGCAGTATTTT	-	TRBV27	TRBJ2-3	-
CASSLGKDRSRSYEQYF	TGTGCCAGCAGCTTAGGAAAAGACCGGTCCCGCTCCTACGAGCAGTACTTC	-	TRBV11-2	TRBJ2-7	-
CTSRKQGPTDTQYF	TGTACCAGCAGAAAGCAGGGACCCACAGATACGCAGTATTTT	-	TRBV28	TRBJ2-3	-
CASSSAGRAAYEQYF	TGTGCCAGCAGTTCCGCGGGGAGAGCGGCCTACGAGCAGTACTTC	-	TRBV28	TRBJ2-7	-
CSATGSAGGNYEQYF	TGCAGTGCTACCGGCTCCGCGGGAGGAAACTACGAGCAGTACTTC	TRBD2	TRBV20-1	TRBJ2-7	-
CASCPTGTAQETQYF	TGTGCCAGCTGCCCCACCGGGACAGCTCAAGAGACCCAGTACTTC	TRBD1	TRBV27	TRBJ2-5	few
CASSPQGPPYEQYF	TGTGCCAGCAGTCCTCAGGGGCCGCCCTACGAGCAGTACTTC	-	TRBV12-3/TRBV12-4	TRBJ2-7	few
CSARDSGLAGGRSYNEQFF	TGCAGTGCTAGAGATTCAGGACTAGCGGGAGGGCGTTCCTACAATGAGCAGTTCTTC	TRBD2	TRBV20-1	TRBJ2-1	-
CSVYSGTYHEQFF	TGCAGCGTTTATAGCGGGACCTACCATGAGCAGTTCTTC	TRBD2	TRBV29-1	TRBJ2-1	-
CASSSTINTEAFF	TGTGCCAGCAGCTCGACTATTAACACTGAAGCTTTCTTT	-	TRBV7-9	TRBJ1-1	-
CASSSGANIQYF	TGTGCCAGCAGTTCAGGGGCTAACATTCAGTACTTC	-	TRBV12-3/TRBV12-4	TRBJ2-4	medium-sized
CASSSVSEETQYF	TGTGCCAGCAGTTCGGTTAGCGAAGAGACCCAGTACTTC	-	TRBV28	TRBJ2-5	-
CASRPTSGRGNEQFF	TGTGCCAGCAGGCCCACTAGCGGGAGAGGGAATGAGCAGTTCTTC	TRBD2	TRBV6-6	TRBJ2-1	once
CASSTSGIYEQYF	TGTGCCAGCAGCACATCCGGGATCTACGAGCAGTACTTC	-	TRBV7-9	TRBJ2-7	few
CASSPRGGVTSYEQYF	TGTGCCAGCAGTCCGCGCGGGGGAGTAACGTCCTACGAGCAGTACTTC	TRBD2	TRBV28	TRBJ2-7	-
CAWRKLAAQETQYF	TGTGCCTGGAGGAAGCTAGCGGCCCAAGAGACCCAGTACTTC	TRBD2	TRBV30	TRBJ2-5	-
CASSSLASTDTQYF	TGTGCCAGCAGTTCATTAGCTAGCACAGATACGCAGTATTTT	-	TRBV12-3/TRBV12-4	TRBJ2-3	-
CASGVGAEESYNEQFF	TGTGCCAGCGGAGTTGGGGCGGAGGAGTCCTACAATGAGCAGTTCTTC	-	TRBV12-3/TRBV12-4	TRBJ2-1	few
CASRYSNGHEQFF	TGTGCCAGCAGGTACTCGAACGGCCATGAGCAGTTCTTC	-	TRBV6-5	TRBJ2-1	-
CASSLVRGGNTEAFF	TGCGCCAGCAGTTTAGTAAGAGGGGGGAACACTGAAGCTTTCTTT	-	TRBV5-1	TRBJ1-1	-
CASSSRPLGNYEQYF	TGTGCCAGCAGTTCGCGCCCACTGGGGAACTACGAGCAGTACTTC	-	TRBV28	TRBJ2-7	-
CAISEGIDQPQHF	TGTGCCATCAGTGAGGGGATCGATCAGCCCCAGCATTTT	-	TRBV10-3	TRBJ1-5	many
CATSDLPDPHNEQFF	TGTGCCACCAGTGATCTACCCGATCCGCACAATGAGCAGTTCTTC	-	TRBV24-1	TRBJ2-1	-
CASSSGPRLGYGYTF	TGTGCCAGCAGTTCTGGACCCAGGCTCGGCTATGGCTACACCTTC	-	TRBV6-2/TRBV6-3	TRBJ1-2	-
CSARDGRENEQFF	TGCAGTGCTAGAGATGGGCGGGAGAATGAGCAGTTCTTC	TRBD2	TRBV20-1	TRBJ2-1	-
CASSVDSLCEPQHF	TGTGCCAGCAGTGTGGACAGCCTCTGTGAGCCCCAGCATTTT	-	TRBV12-3/TRBV12-4	TRBJ1-5	-
CSGRRARDHEQFF	TGCAGCGGCCGGAGGGCACGGGATCATGAGCAGTTCTTC	-	TRBV29-1	TRBJ2-1	-
CASSLGDRNQETQYF	TGCGCCAGCAGCTTGGGTGACAGGAATCAAGAGACCCAGTACTTC	-	TRBV5-1	TRBJ2-5	many
CSARDVRTSGRPTLYEQYF	TGCAGTGCTAGAGACGTCAGGACTAGCGGGAGGCCGACCCTCTACGAGCAGTACTTC	TRBD2	TRBV20-1	TRBJ2-7	few
CASSQDMGRTEAFF	TGTGCCAGCAGCCAAGATATGGGGAGGACTGAAGCTTTCTTT	-	TRBV4-2	TRBJ1-1	-
CASRLGGANQPQHF	TGTGCCAGCAGGCTGGGCGGGGCCAATCAGCCCCAGCATTTT	-	TRBV12-3/TRBV12-4	TRBJ1-5	-
CSVEDGDRVNYGYTF	TGCAGCGTTGAAGATGGAGACAGGGTTAACTATGGCTACACCTTC	TRBD1	TRBV29-1	TRBJ1-2	few
CASSSGLVDYNEQFF	TGTGCCAGCAGTTCCGGACTAGTAGACTACAATGAGCAGTTCTTC	TRBD2	TRBV28	TRBJ2-1	-
CAISAGGPLNEQYF	TGTGCCATCTCAGCAGGGGGCCCTTTGAACGAGCAGTACTTC	TRBD1	TRBV10-3	TRBJ2-7	-
CASNREGNQPQHF	TGTGCCAGCAACAGGGAGGGCAATCAGCCCCAGCATTTT	-	TRBV6-1	TRBJ1-5	-
CASRNHRQGSDTQYF	TGCGCCAGCCGTAACCATAGGCAGGGGTCAGATACGCAGTATTTT	-	TRBV5-1	TRBJ2-3	-
CASSFIGQETQYF	TGTGCCAGCAGCTTTATAGGACAAGAGACCCAGTACTTC	-	TRBV7-6	TRBJ2-5	-
CSAQTSGYNEQFF	TGCAGTGCTCAGACTAGCGGTTACAATGAGCAGTTCTTC	TRBD2	TRBV20-1	TRBJ2-1	few
CSAPRDGPYEQYF	TGCAGTGCCCCCCGGGACGGCCCCTACGAGCAGTACTTC	-	TRBV20-1	TRBJ2-7	-
CSARLAGDTGELFF	TGCAGTGCTAGACTAGCGGGAGACACCGGGGAGCTGTTTTTT	TRBD2	TRBV20-1	TRBJ2-2	-
CASSTRTSSPYEQYF	TGTGCCAGCAGTACACGGACTAGCTCCCCCTACGAGCAGTACTTC	TRBD2	TRBV7-2	TRBJ2-7	-
CASSYTRQGGTDTQYF	TGTGCCAGCAGTTATACAAGACAGGGGGGCACAGATACGCAGTATTTT	TRBD1	TRBV6-6	TRBJ2-3	few
CASSLANARYNEQFF	TGTGCCAGCAGCTTAGCTAATGCTAGGTACAATGAGCAGTTCTTC	-	TRBV7-2	TRBJ2-1	-
CAITMDRGRDNEQFF	TGTGCCATCACCATGGACAGGGGTCGAGACAATGAGCAGTTCTTC	TRBD1	TRBV10-3	TRBJ2-1	-
CASSQEVLGRGSYNEQFF	TGTGCCAGCAGCCAAGAGGTCCTAGGGCGGGGATCCTACAATGAGCAGTTCTTC	-	TRBV3-1	TRBJ2-1	-
CASSRDRGRTYNEQFF	TGCGCCAGCAGCCGCGACAGGGGCAGAACCTACAATGAGCAGTTCTTC	TRBD1	TRBV5-1	TRBJ2-1	-
CASSQPLAGGAKYEQYF	TGCGCCAGCAGCCAACCTCTAGCGGGAGGAGCCAAATACGAGCAGTACTTC	TRBD2	TRBV4-1	TRBJ2-7	-
CASSLEGTGDEQFF	TGTGCCAGCAGCTTGGAAGGGACAGGGGATGAGCAGTTCTTC	TRBD1	TRBV5-5	TRBJ2-1	-
CSVEDLNSDEQFF	TGCAGCGTTGAAGATCTGAATAGCGACGAGCAGTTCTTC	-	TRBV29-1	TRBJ2-1	-
CSARDRLASRNEQFF	TGCAGTGCTAGAGATCGGCTAGCGTCAAGGAATGAGCAGTTCTTC	-	TRBV20-1	TRBJ2-1	-
CSVDSGLGTEAFF	TGCAGCGTTGATTCGGGGTTGGGCACTGAAGCTTTCTTT	-	TRBV29-1	TRBJ1-1	-